This TCR beta chain stems from a study of radiotherapy plus CTLA-4 blockade in lung cancer. Study as a whole: There were objective responses in approximately 20% of patients, and 31% had disease control.

Overall study findings and caveats: The best predictor of response was reported to be early blood T cell clone dynamics, with interferon-beta.

Germline values: CDR1 MNHEY, CDR2 SMNVEV (reference sequence). The CDR3 is made up of 14 amino acids. The trim removed 3 bases at V and 5 bases at J, leaving 5 bases unmatched. This clone was counted once. The target antigen is unknown. Using immunoSEQ multiplex PCR, the repertoire was profiled, and TCRdb retains in-frame clones only, with some absent. The sample has roughly 100,000 clones; around 85% are singletons. This rearrangement joins TRBV27 to TRBJ2-5; 8 nucleotides match TRBD2. Sample: peripheral blood, taken from a patient treated with radiotherapy plus ipilimumab. The origin of this receptor is a human donor with non-small cell lung cancer that progressed on radiotherapy plus ipilimumab. Some clones in this sample may be carry-over from other donors' samples. CDR3 DNA: TGTGCCAGCAGTTTCAGCGGGGGCGGGGAGACCCAGTACTTC. This sequence encodes CASSFSGGGETQYF.